The 31 T cell receptor beta chains given below trace back to one sample, sequenced in a study of shared clonotypes between healthy human individuals. TCRdb's copy holds only in-frame clones and misses some; the assay was immunoSEQ multiplex PCR. The data hold a few hundred thousand clones, with roughly 84% observed a single time. Sequencing was done on a sample of memory CD8+ T cells sorted from blood. Subset noted: CD45RO+ cells pooled with CCR7-negative TemRA cells. These receptors were obtained from a man aged 18 to 30 in good health.

The CDR3 loop reads CASSQGGEDFYNEQFF. In DNA, the CDR3 is TGTGCCAGCAGCCAAGGGGGGGAAGACTTTTACAATGAGCAGTTCTTC. This chain links TRBV4-2 with TRBJ2-1; D possibly corresponds to TRBD2 (6 bases). Trimming shortened V by 1 base and J by 4 bases, and 14 bases separated the two germline ends. CDR1 is LGHNA, CDR2 YNFKEQ, per germline. The CDR3 loop spans 16 amino acids.

J is TRBJ2-7 and V is TRBV27, with 13 nucleotides matching TRBD2. CDR1 is MNHEY, CDR2 SMNVEV, per germline (reference sequence). The CDR3 has 17 amino acids. V shed 7 bases and J 2 bases; nucleotides not matched to a gene: 11. The CDR3 is CASTPQGLAGNPYEQYF. Here the CDR3 DNA reads TGTGCCAGCACCCCCCAGGGACTAGCGGGAAACCCCTACGAGCAGTACTTC.

The rearrangement joins TRBV11-2 to TRBJ1-4; D not resolved. The CDR3 length is 15 residues. Germline CDR1 reads SGHAT; CDR2 reads FQNNGV. Trimming shortened V by 1 base and J by 3 bases, and 9 bases separated the two germline ends. CDR3 DNA sequence: TGTGCCAGCAGCTTAGGGTCGGTCGCTAATGAAAAACTGTTTTTT. Protein: CASSLGSVANEKLFF.

This chain's CDR3 is CASSSPAAETQYF. In nucleotides, the CDR3 is TGTGCCAGCAGCTCCCCAGCGGCAGAGACCCAGTACTTC. The chain links TRBV11-2 to TRBJ2-5, with D possibly matching TRBD2 (5 bases). CDR1 and CDR2 (germline): SGHAT, FQNNGV. V lost 4 bases, J lost 4 bases, and 10 bases lay in between. CDR3 length: 13 amino acids.

This chain uses TRBV5-6 with TRBJ2-7, with a tentative D call TRBD2 (6 bases). Germline V gene sequence: CDR1 SGHDT, CDR2 YYEEEE. Deletions cut 4 bases from V and 2 bases from J, with 10 bases between. CDR3 length: 13 residues. DNA for the CDR3: TGTGCCAGCAGCCGGGACTGGGCCTACGAGCAGTACTTC. It encodes CASSRDWAYEQYF.

Comments on this clone: This likely traces to a read error, being one base from a far larger clone. V usage is TRBV6-1 and J usage is TRBJ2-7; no firm D call. The CDR3 has 13 residues. The germline V gene has CDR1 MNHNS and CDR2 SASEGT. Trimming cost V 1 base and J 2 bases, with 6 bases left between them. The CDR3 DNA reads as TGTGCCAGCAGTGAAGGACCGGCCTACGAGCAGTACTTC. It yields the protein CASSEGPAYEQYF.

Only a few counts were recorded for this clone. Other DNA sequences of this sample code for an identical CDR3. V is TRBV6-1 and J is TRBJ2-7, with D unresolved. Per the germline V gene, CDR1 is MNHNS and CDR2 is SASEGT. V lost 1 base, J lost 2 bases, and 12 bases lay in between. This CDR3 contains 15 residues. The CDR3 DNA follows: TGTGCCAGCAGTGAAGGATCGGCCGCCCCCTACGAGCAGTACTTC. Protein: CASSEGSAAPYEQYF.

The sample holds a few counts of this clone. The chain employs TRBV15 and TRBJ2-3; TRBD1 might be the D (6 bases). This CDR3 is built from 16 residues. V lost 2 bases and J lost 1, with 13 bases in between. CDR1 and CDR2 from the germline V gene are LNHNV and YYDKDF (reference sequence). This CDR3 is CATSRTTGSGTDTQYF. The CDR3 DNA is TGTGCCACCAGCAGAACCACAGGGTCGGGCACAGATACGCAGTATTTT.

This chain connects TRBV7-9 to TRBJ2-7; weak D call: TRBD1 (5 bases). The CDR3 spans 16 residues. Trimming took 3 bases from V and 4 from J, leaving 19 bases between them. Germline loops: CDR1 SEHNR, CDR2 FQNEAQ (reference sequence). CDR3 nucleotides: TGTGCCAGCAGCTTTTCCCGGACAAAGGCGGAATACGAGCAGTACTTC. Translated, it gives CASSFSRTKAEYEQYF.

In its sample, this clone was seen once. This sequence joins TRBV30 and TRBJ2-7; tentatively, D is TRBD1 (7 bases). The CDR3 extends over 13 amino acids. Germline assignment: CDR1 GTSNPN and CDR2 SVGIG (reference sequence). V was shortened by 1 base and J by 6 bases, with 13 bases between the two germline ends. The DNA of the CDR3 is TGTGCCTGGAGTGCGACAGGGAGGCTCGAGCAGTACTTC. It codes for CAWSATGRLEQYF.

This sequence joins TRBV28 and TRBJ2-5; 9 bases map to TRBD1. Trimming removed 4 bases from V and 4 bases from J; junction bases left unmatched: 7. This CDR3 region has 15 residues. Germline CDR1 MDHEN, CDR2 SYDVKM. This CDR3 reads CASSSPGQGTETQYF. The CDR3 DNA follows: TGTGCCAGCAGTTCCCCGGGACAGGGAACAGAGACCCAGTACTTC.

V is TRBV10-2 and J is TRBJ1-2; 9 bases line up with TRBD1. The CDR3 consists of 15 residues. Germline values: CDR1 WSHSY, CDR2 SAAADI. J lost 9 bases, V lost 2 bases, and 10 bases had no gene match. The CDR3 DNA follows: TGCGCCAGCAGTGAGATCGACGGGACAGGGCAAAGCTACACCTTC. Translated: CASSEIDGTGQSYTF.

The chain carries TRBV7-9 and TRBJ2-4; no definite D call. V shed 5 bases and J shed 0 bases, with 14 bases lying between them. This CDR3 has 16 amino acids. Germline CDR1 and CDR2: SEHNR and FQNEAQ (reference sequence). The CDR3 bases are TGTGCCAGCAGCCCCGACACCGAACTAGCCAAAAACATTCAGTACTTC. Encoded protein: CASSPDTELAKNIQYF.

Of note for this clone: The same CDR3 is also encoded by other DNA sequences in this sample. The rearrangement joins TRBV13 to TRBJ2-7, with a tentative D call TRBD2 (5 bases). Germline V gene lookup returns CDR1 PRHDT and CDR2 FYEKMQ (reference sequence). CDR3 length equals 13 residues. V lost 0 bases, J lost 3 bases, and 6 bases lay in between. The CDR3 loop is CASSLGRGYEQYF. CDR3 coding DNA: TGTGCCAGCAGCTTAGGCCGGGGCTACGAGCAGTACTTC.

The CDR3 coding sequence is TGTGCCAGCAGTTTATCCGGCGTAGTGACGAGTCAGCCCCAGCATTTT. It specifies CASSLSGVVTSQPQHF. The gene calls are TRBV27 and TRBJ1-5; D is ambiguous. Deletions cut 0 bases from V and 6 bases from J, with 15 bases between. Germline-derived CDR1 and CDR2 are MNHEY and SMNVEV (reference sequence). CDR3 size: 16 residues.

This sequence joins TRBV7-2 and TRBJ2-7, with a possible D match to TRBD2 (6 bases). Germline-derived CDR1 and CDR2 are SGHTA and FQGNSA. Trimming stripped 7 bases from V and 7 bases from J, with 23 bases between. The length of the CDR3 is 15 residues. The CDR3 is CASTPIGGVVDEQYF. CDR3 in DNA: TGTGCCAGCACCCCTATTGGAGGGGTGGTTGATGAGCAGTACTTC. Together with reference TRBV7-2 and TRBJ2-7, the CDR3 gives the full variable domain: GAGVSQSPSNKVTEKGKDVELRCDPISGHTALYWYRQSLGQGLEFLIYFQGNSAPDKSGLPSDRFSAERTGGSVSTLTIQRTQQEDSAVYLCASTPIGGVVDEQYFGPGTRLTVT.

The J gene is TRBJ2-7, the V gene TRBV7-2, with 9 bases identical to TRBD1. Germline lookup yields CDR1 SGHTA and CDR2 FQGNSA. The V segment lost 3 bases and the J segment 4 bases; nucleotides outside the gene matches: 7. The CDR3 sequence is 15 residues long. In DNA form, the CDR3 reads TGTGCCAGCAGCTTTACAGGGGGCTCGAGTTACGAGCAGTACTTC. Its protein is CASSFTGGSSYEQYF.

J is TRBJ1-2 and V is TRBV13; D is uncertain. Germline CDR1 reads PRHDT; CDR2 reads FYEKMQ (reference sequence). There are 15 residues in the CDR3. V lost 0 bases to trimming and J lost 6 bases, with 14 bases between them. CDR3 sequence reads: CASSLGGILGNGYTF. For the CDR3, the DNA is TGTGCCAGCAGCTTAGGAGGCATCCTGGGGAATGGCTACACCTTC.

This rearrangement joins TRBV11-2 to TRBJ1-1; a weak D match, TRBD1 (5 bases). Germline CDR1 reads SGHAT; CDR2 reads FQNNGV. Trimming shortened V by 3 bases and J by 10 bases, and 9 bases separated the two germline ends. The CDR3 is made up of 11 amino acids. The DNA for the CDR3 is TGTGCCAGCAGCTTGGACAAGGGAGCTTTCTTT. It translates to CASSLDKGAFF.

Concerning this clone: Other DNA sequences in this sample translate to the same CDR3. The J gene is TRBJ1-1, the V gene TRBV2; D ambiguous. CDR3 length equals 12 residues. Germline V gene data show CDR1 as SNHLY and CDR2 as FYNNEI. V lost 3 bases and J lost 0, with 2 bases in between. The CDR3 is CASSDLNTEAFF. Written as DNA, the CDR3 is TGTGCCAGCAGTGACCTGAACACTGAAGCTTTCTTT.

This chain uses TRBV28 with TRBJ1-5; maybe TRBD1 (6 bases). Trimming stripped 5 bases from V and 0 bases from J, with 11 bases between. Germline CDR1 MDHEN, CDR2 SYDVKM. The CDR3 is 15 amino acids. The CDR3 nucleotides read TGTGCCAGCAGTGAGGGACACCATAGCAATCAGCCCCAGCATTTT. As protein: CASSEGHHSNQPQHF. The full variable domain, with the rest looked up from reference TRBV28 and TRBJ1-5, is DVKVTQSSRYLVKRTGEKVFLECVQDMDHENMFWYRQDPGLGLRLIYFSYDVKMKEKGDIPEGYSVSREKKERFSLILESASTNQTSMYLCASSEGHHSNQPQHFGDGTRLSIL.

The CDR3 here is CAWSVAGGPRDTQYF. As DNA, the CDR3 is TGTGCCTGGAGTGTTGCGGGGGGGCCACGAGATACGCAGTATTTT. The chain combines TRBV30 with TRBJ2-3, with 9 bases lining up with TRBD2. The V and J ends lost 0 bases and 5 bases, in that order; junction bases with no gene match: 6. This CDR3 has 15 amino acids. Germline CDR1 is GTSNPN and CDR2 is SVGIG (reference sequence).

The sample holds a few counts of this clone. The genes are TRBV27 and TRBJ1-6; 7 bases are shared with TRBD1. V lost 6 bases to trimming and J lost 6 bases; unmatched junction nucleotides: 2. CDR1 is MNHEY and CDR2 is SMNVEV in the germline V gene (reference sequence). CDR3 size: 13 residues. The CDR3 spells CASRPGGNSPLHF. CDR3 DNA sequence: TGTGCCAGCAGGCCAGGGGGTAATTCACCCCTCCACTTT.

The chain joins TRBV7-9 to TRBJ2-7, with D unresolved. The CDR3 contains 12 residues. Trimming stripped 4 bases from V and 7 bases from J, with 11 bases between. Looked up from germline, CDR1 is SEHNR and CDR2 is FQNEAQ (reference sequence). The CDR3 region has the DNA TGTGCCAGCAGCTACGGCTCCGGGGAGCAGTACTTC. Translated, it gives CASSYGSGEQYF.

The V gene is TRBV2, the J gene TRBJ2-3; D perhaps matches TRBD2 (6 bases). V dropped 1 base and J dropped 0 bases, with 11 bases sitting between them. The CDR3 loop spans 16 amino acids. Germline lookup yields CDR1 SNHLY and CDR2 FYNNEI. The CDR3 sequence: CASSEGIADSTDTQYF. The CDR3 DNA sequence: TGTGCCAGCAGTGAAGGGATAGCGGACAGCACAGATACGCAGTATTTT.

The chain couples TRBV9 to TRBJ2-1; 7 bases match TRBD2. The ends lost 4 bases at V and 5 bases at J; junction bases unmatched: 12. This CDR3 has 16 residues. Germline CDR1 reads SGDLS; CDR2 reads YYNGEE. The CDR3 DNA sequence: TGTGCCAGCAGCCCTCTGGGTAGCGGGCGGAACAATGAGCAGTTCTTC. Encoded protein: CASSPLGSGRNNEQFF.

The rearrangement links TRBV4-1 to TRBJ2-1, with D perhaps matching TRBD1 (6 bases). V was shortened by 1 base and J by 6 bases, with 7 bases between the two germline ends. Germline CDR1 MGHRA, CDR2 YSYEKL. This CDR3 spans 13 amino acids. The CDR3 DNA is TGCGCCAGCAGCCAAGGACAGGCCAATGAGCAGTTCTTC. It codes for CASSQGQANEQFF.

The chain employs TRBV10-3 and TRBJ1-1, with D hard to call. V lost 2 bases to trimming and J lost 0 bases, with 10 bases between them. This CDR3 spans 15 amino acids. The V gene's germline CDR1 is ENHRY and CDR2 SYGVKD. CDR3 coding DNA: TGTGCCATCAGTGAGCCAAGGTTGTTGAACACTGAAGCTTTCTTT. This encodes CAISEPRLLNTEAFF.

This chain joins TRBV6-1 and TRBJ2-7, with D maybe TRBD1 (5 bases). Germline CDR1 reads MNHNS; CDR2 reads SASEGT. The CDR3 runs to 13 residues. Trimming shortened V by 10 bases and J by 2 bases, and 15 bases separated the two germline ends. The CDR3, as DNA: TGTGCCAACGACAGTCGTGATACCTACGAGCAGTACTTC. Protein product: CANDSRDTYEQYF.

The chain recombines TRBV6-6 with TRBJ2-2, with 8 bases identical to TRBD2. Trimming took 6 bases from V and 3 from J; bases not matched to a gene: 9. The length of the CDR3 is 16 residues. Germline V gene data show CDR1 as MNHNY and CDR2 as SVGAGI (reference sequence). The CDR3 DNA reads TGTGCCAGCAGGGTTCCGGGACTAGGGTACACCGGGGAGCTGTTTTTT. It yields the protein CASRVPGLGYTGELFF.

The V call is TRBV6-6, the J call TRBJ2-3, with 7 nucleotides matching TRBD1. With 6 bases clipped from V and 5 bases from J, the junction kept 8 bases outside the gene matches. The CDR3 covers 14 residues. Germline CDR1 reads MNHNY; CDR2 reads SVGAGI (reference sequence). DNA for the CDR3: TGTGCCAGCAGACCAGGACAGGCAGGAGATACGCAGTATTTT. It yields the protein CASRPGQAGDTQYF.